Listed here is a single T cell receptor beta chain. Its cognate antigen is unknown. A read error may produce the germline difference seen at one junction end. Only healthy Caucasians were included as donors. A template switching step contributed a universal primer site, while unique molecular identifiers were present in the cDNA. TCRdb analysed the 5' RACE reads with MiXCR anew, one entry per CDR3 protein. The sample contains fewer than 250,000 distinct CDR3 sequences, 6% to 8% of which appear only once. This sample is drawn from a study of identical twins. The germline V gene encodes CDR1 SQVTM and CDR2 ANQGSEA. This CDR3 comprises 13 residues. Findings and caveats of the study: Fewer insertions characterized abundant cord blood beta clonotypes, whereas memory repertoires showed none. Cross-sectional statistical analysis was relied on for the conclusions, without the same donors being followed.

Separately, the same data were catalogued under a study of yellow fever vaccine responses in identical twins.

This chain connects TRBV29-1 to TRBJ2-2; tentatively, D is TRBD2 (7 bases). This receptor was identified in a woman aged 18-30 years in good health. Sequencing was carried out using CD8+ T cells sorted from blood. The CDR3 spells CSVEGGGTVELFF. The CDR3 DNA follows: TGCAGCGTTGAGGGGGGGGGCACCGTGGAGCTGTTTTTT.